This T cell receptor beta chain was recorded in a study of B cell selection in AIRE deficiency. Study conclusions and caveats: Patient Tconv cells held around a third of Treg sequences shared by healthy donors.

Trimming pared 0 bases from V and 5 bases from J, leaving 17 bases between. Germline CDR1 KGHSH, CDR2 LQKENI. This CDR3 comprises 18 residues. Regulatory T cells were sorted as CD4+CD25hiCD127low/negative cells. About this clone itself: Its antigen is undetermined.

Sequenced by immunoSEQ multiplex PCR; TCRdb stores in-frame clones only, minus some. There are about 15,000 clones in the sample; about 93% occur only once, and 1% to 1.2% lies in the top ten. Sequencing used Tregs sorted from PBMCs. This clonotype originated in a human donor with AIRE deficiency. V and J are TRBV18 and TRBJ1-6; perhaps TRBD1 as D (5 bases). This CDR3 is CASSPPTQGLLHNSPLHF. In DNA form, the CDR3 reads TGTGCCAGCTCACCACCGACGCAGGGTCTCCTACATAATTCACCCCTCCACTTT. Variable domain in full (rest from reference TRBV18 and TRBJ1-6): NAGVMQNPRHLVRRRGQEARLRCSPMKGHSHVYWYRQLPEEGLKFMVYLQKENIIDESGMPKERFSAEFPKEGPSILRIQQVVRGDSAAYFCASSPPTQGLLHNSPLHFGNGTRLTVT.